The 21 T cell receptor beta chains below were found in one sample sequenced in a study of cytomegalovirus exposure and HLA in healthy donors. With 60 Vbeta and 13 Jbeta primers, the PCR was carried out. The table came from immunoSEQ multiplex PCR; TCRdb's copy has only in-frame clones and leaves some out. The table shows fewer than 95,000 clones, with more than 70% occurring only once. The sample consisted of PBMCs. The receptors come from a man younger than 35 in good health and CMV-seronegative.

The chain is built from TRBV27 and TRBJ1-5; perhaps TRBD1 as D (5 bases). The germline V gene has CDR1 MNHEY and CDR2 SMNVEV (reference sequence). Trimming stripped 10 bases from V and 3 bases from J, with 7 bases between. The CDR3 loop spans 11 amino acids. CDR3 sequence (DNA): TGTGCCACAGGGATCAATCAGCCCCAGCATTTT. Translating gives CATGINQPQHF.

The J gene is TRBJ1-1, the V gene TRBV27, with TRBD1 identical over 9 bases. Trimming cost V 5 bases and J 5 bases; bases outside gene matches: 12. CDR1 is MNHEY, CDR2 SMNVEV, per germline (reference sequence). CDR3 size: 16 residues. The CDR3 protein is CASSHYPTGGRTEAFF. The CDR3 DNA reads as TGTGCCAGCAGTCACTACCCGACAGGGGGGCGAACTGAAGCTTTCTTT.

The chain employs TRBV30 and TRBJ2-5; D is perhaps TRBD1 (5 bases). The CDR3 is made up of 13 amino acids. V lost 2 bases and J lost 2, with 9 bases in between. Germline lookup yields CDR1 GTSNPN and CDR2 SVGIG (reference sequence). The CDR3 DNA reads TGTGCCTGGAGTTGGGGCTTACAAGAGACCCAGTACTTC. This gives the protein CAWSWGLQETQYF.

J is TRBJ1-4 and V is TRBV7-2; D might be TRBD1 (5 bases). Trimming took off 5 bases at V and 7 bases at J, with 14 bases between the two ends. The CDR3 runs 14 residues. Looked up from germline, CDR1 is SGHTA and CDR2 is FQGNSA. The DNA for the CDR3 is TGTGCCAGCAGCCCCCAGGGAGGTAGTGAAAAACTGTTTTTT. Protein sequence: CASSPQGGSEKLFF.

CDR3 coding DNA: TGTGCCAGCAGATTGGCCGATATCTCCTACGAGCAGTACTTC. Translated, it gives CASRLADISYEQYF. The chain links TRBV2 to TRBJ2-7; unclear D gene. Germline loops: CDR1 SNHLY, CDR2 FYNNEI. V lost 6 bases and J 0 bases, leaving 12 bases between the germline ends. This CDR3 is 14 amino acids long.

V is TRBV6-5 and J is TRBJ2-1, with TRBD2 matching 11 bases. The V gene end was trimmed by 6 bases and the J gene end by 13 bases; junction bases not matched to a gene: 11. This CDR3 spans 14 amino acids. Germline-derived CDR1 and CDR2 are MNHEY and SVGAGI. For the CDR3, the DNA is TGTGCCAGCAGAACCTCTGGGACTAGCGGTCCTCAGTTCTTC. Its protein is CASRTSGTSGPQFF.

V is TRBV10-1 and J is TRBJ2-5; 7 bases match TRBD1. The J call is doubtful: the DNA matches TRBJ2-7 better. CDR1 and CDR2 (germline): WNHNN, SYGVQD (reference sequence). This CDR3 region has 15 residues. In DNA, the CDR3 is TGCGCCAGCAGTGAGTCGAGGGGGCGGGTTAGCGAGCAGTACTTC. It yields the protein CASSESRGRVSEQYF.

The rearrangement joins TRBV5-6 to TRBJ2-7; TRBD2 agrees at 11 bases. The J segment lost 0 bases and the V segment lost 4 bases, leaving 6 bases of the junction unmatched. Germline CDR1 is SGHDT and CDR2 is YYEEEE. There are 16 residues in the CDR3. CDR3 sequence: CASSQDGTSGSYEQYF. In DNA, the CDR3 is TGTGCCAGCAGCCAAGACGGGACTAGCGGCTCCTACGAGCAGTACTTC.

This rearrangement joins TRBV28 to TRBJ2-7; TRBD2 matches at 7 bases. Losses at the gene ends were 1 base for V and 3 bases for J; bases not matched to a gene: 6. The CDR3 spans 15 residues. Germline CDR1 reads MDHEN; CDR2 reads SYDVKM. In DNA, the CDR3 is TGTGCCAGCAGTTTATCCAGCGGGGCAGGCTACGAGCAGTACTTC. Its protein is CASSLSSGAGYEQYF.

The V gene is TRBV13, the J gene TRBJ2-7; maybe TRBD1 (5 bases). Looked up from germline, CDR1 is PRHDT and CDR2 is FYEKMQ (reference sequence). V dropped 5 bases and J dropped 6 bases, with 11 bases sitting between them. The CDR3 length is 12 residues. CDR3: CASSLPQGEQYF. CDR3 nucleotides: TGTGCCAGCAGCCTCCCTCAGGGCGAGCAGTACTTC.

The CDR3 region has the DNA TGCGCCAGCAGCCGACAGGGGGATCGTGAAAAACTGTTTTTT. It codes for CASSRQGDREKLFF. This sequence joins TRBV5-1 and TRBJ1-4; TRBD1 agrees at 9 bases. Germline lookup yields CDR1 SGHRS and CDR2 YFSETQ. Trimming removed 4 bases from V and 7 bases from J; junction bases left unmatched: 5. The CDR3 contains 14 residues.

V gene TRBV30 combines with J gene TRBJ1-2; D is perhaps TRBD1 (5 bases). Per germline, CDR1 GTSNPN and CDR2 SVGIG (reference sequence). The CDR3 is 12 amino acids. Trimming removed 2 bases at V and 8 bases at J, with 12 bases between. The CDR3 loop is CAWSPLRGGYTF. The CDR3 nucleotides read TGTGCCTGGAGTCCTCTTCGGGGGGGCTACACCTTC.

The V and J genes are TRBV14 and TRBJ2-7; TRBD1 is a possible D gene (5 bases). V lost 1 base and J lost 5, with 15 bases in between. Per the germline V gene, CDR1 is SGHDN and CDR2 is FVKESK. This CDR3 has 15 amino acids. The CDR3 nucleotides read TGTGCCAGCAGCCAAGCGGACACCTCCTGGAACGAGCAGTACTTC. It codes for CASSQADTSWNEQYF. The whole variable domain, filled in from reference TRBV14 and TRBJ2-7, reads EAGVTQFPSHSVIEKGQTVTLRCDPISGHDNLYWYRRVMGKEIKFLLHFVKESKQDESGMPNNRFLAERTGGTYSTLKVQPAELEDSGVYFCASSQADTSWNEQYFGPGTRLTVT.

The chain joins TRBV28 to TRBJ2-1; 9 bases map to TRBD2. V shed 1 base and J 7 bases; nucleotides not matched to a gene: 8. CDR3 length: 16 amino acids. Germline V gene sequence: CDR1 MDHEN, CDR2 SYDVKM. For the CDR3, the DNA is TGTGCCAGCAGTTTATATGGCGGGGGGGCTTGGAATGAGCAGTTCTTC. It codes for CASSLYGGGAWNEQFF.

This chain connects TRBV4-2 to TRBJ2-5; no firm D call. The V gene's germline CDR1 is LGHNA and CDR2 YNFKEQ. V was trimmed by 3 bases and J by 5 bases, leaving 4 bases between them. This CDR3 contains 11 residues. CDR3 bases: TGTGCCAGCAGCCAGCGGGAGACCCAGTACTTC. Its protein product is CASSQRETQYF.

This clone appeared a single time. The chain joins TRBV11-2 to TRBJ2-1, with 7 nucleotides matching TRBD1. The CDR3 is 15 residues long. Trimming at V came to 6 bases and at J to 2 bases, leaving 7 bases not matched to a gene. Germline lookup yields CDR1 SGHAT and CDR2 FQNNGV. The CDR3 protein is CASRFSGTAYNEQFF. The DNA of the CDR3 is TGTGCCAGCAGATTCTCCGGGACAGCCTACAATGAGCAGTTCTTC.

V and J are TRBV6-5 and TRBJ2-7; D is uncertain. The CDR3 sequence is 16 residues long. Trimming stripped 0 bases from V and 2 bases from J, with 14 bases between. Per germline, CDR1 MNHEY and CDR2 SVGAGI. The CDR3 DNA reads as TGTGCCAGCAGTTACTCGAAGTCCAGGTTTACCTACGAGCAGTACTTC. Translated, it gives CASSYSKSRFTYEQYF.

CDR3 region: CASSQDTQGARGIYF. CDR3 DNA: TGTGCCAGCAGCCAAGATACACAGGGGGCGCGAGGCATATATTTT. The chain carries TRBV4-2 and TRBJ1-3, with TRBD1 identical over 9 bases. The V gene end was trimmed by 0 bases and the J gene end by 12 bases; junction bases not matched to a gene: 9. CDR3 length equals 15 residues. Germline CDR1 is LGHNA and CDR2 is YNFKEQ.

The CDR3 here is CASTWRGTDTQYF. In DNA, the CDR3 is TGTGCCAGCACCTGGCGGGGCACAGATACGCAGTATTTT. The chain is built from TRBV6-6 and TRBJ2-3; possibly TRBD2 for D (5 bases). This CDR3 is built from 13 residues. V lost 7 bases, J lost 1 base, and 9 bases lay in between. Germline V gives CDR1 MNHNY, CDR2 SVGAGI (reference sequence).

The chain is built from TRBV7-8 and TRBJ1-5, with D perhaps TRBD1 (5 bases). Deletions cut 1 base from V and 11 bases from J, with 6 bases between. CDR1 is SGHVS and CDR2 is FQNEAQ in the germline V gene. This CDR3 is 11 amino acids long. In DNA form, the CDR3 reads TGTGCCAGCAGCTTAGAAGGGGCCCAGCATTTT. It yields the protein CASSLEGAQHF.

The chain couples TRBV11-2 to TRBJ1-1, with a possible D match to TRBD1 (5 bases). Trimming removed 4 bases at V and 1 base at J, with 10 bases between. Per germline, CDR1 SGHAT and CDR2 FQNNGV. The length of the CDR3 is 14 residues. The CDR3 sequence: CASSWGPANTEAFF. CDR3 DNA: TGTGCCAGCAGCTGGGGCCCAGCGAACACTGAAGCTTTCTTT.